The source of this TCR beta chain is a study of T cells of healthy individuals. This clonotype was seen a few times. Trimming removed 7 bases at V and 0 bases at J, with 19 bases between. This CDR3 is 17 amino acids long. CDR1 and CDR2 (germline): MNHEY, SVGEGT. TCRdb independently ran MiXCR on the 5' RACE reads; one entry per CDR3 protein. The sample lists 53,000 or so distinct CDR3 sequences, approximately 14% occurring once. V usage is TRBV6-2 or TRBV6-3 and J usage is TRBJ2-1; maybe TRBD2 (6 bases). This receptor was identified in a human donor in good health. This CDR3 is CASNFEGRRSSYNEQFF. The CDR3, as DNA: TGTGCCAGCAATTTCGAGGGGAGGCGGAGCTCCTACAATGAGCAGTTCTTC.